The T cell receptor (beta chain) under discussion was sequenced for a study of beta chain features in type 1 diabetes. Study summary: Patient and healthy donor groups were alike in age, gender and cell yields. Study outcomes and limitations: Patients' naive, central memory and regulatory TCRB repertoires appeared more alike than those of healthy donors. In every one of the four CD4+ subsets, TCRB CDR3s were moderately but significantly shorter in Type 1 diabetes patients.

Sort purity for all populations was recorded as exceeding 98%. Points on this clone: What it recognizes is unknown.

The germline gives CDR1 SEHNR, CDR2 FQNEAQ (reference sequence). The CDR3 extends over 19 amino acids. Trimming cost V 5 bases and J 1 base; bases outside gene matches: 15. The whole isolated RNA underwent reverse transcription, so sequencing captured expressed TCRB transcripts. The method was immunoSEQ multiplex PCR; TCRdb's version includes in-frame clones alone and lacks a portion of them. The sample records around 99,000 clones, less than 40% being singletons. V gene TRBV7-9 combines with J gene TRBJ2-2; 8 nucleotides line up with TRBD2. The TCR sequence derives from a woman aged 18-30 years in good health. Sequenced input: stem cell memory CD4+ T cells from blood. The chain's CDR3 is CASSPLYPRLAGNTGELFF. DNA of the CDR3: TGTGCCAGCAGCCCTTTATACCCAAGGCTAGCGGGGAACACCGGGGAGCTGTTTTTT. Filled out from reference TRBV7-9 and TRBJ2-2, the complete variable domain reads DTGVSQNPRHKITKRGQNVTFRCDPISEHNRLYWYRQTLGQGPEFLTYFQNEAQLEKSRLLSDRFSAERPKGSFSTLEIQRTEQGDSAMYLCASSPLYPRLAGNTGELFFGEGSRLTVL.